The 29 T cell receptor beta chains given below trace back to one sample, sequenced in a study of blood T cell repertoires in COVID-19. The table came from immunoSEQ multiplex PCR; TCRdb's copy has only in-frame clones and leaves some out. Of a few hundred thousand clones in the sample, around 90% were seen once. The specimen sequenced was peripheral blood. Every receptor here comes from a woman aged 50 to 60 who had recovered from COVID-19.

This chain connects TRBV7-6 to TRBJ2-1, with 11 bases aligning to TRBD2. The germline V gene has CDR1 SGHVS and CDR2 FNYEAQ. This CDR3 region has 20 residues. Germline trimming cut 5 bases from V and 2 bases from J; bases unmatched to any gene: 17. The CDR3 nucleotides read TGTGCCAGCAGCCCCCGGAGTGAGGTAGCGGGAGGGCTCACCTACAATGAGCAGTTCTTC. Its protein product is CASSPRSEVAGGLTYNEQFF.

The chain employs TRBV7-2 and TRBJ2-1; D not resolved. Germline V gene lookup returns CDR1 SGHTA and CDR2 FQGNSA. Between the trimmed V and J ends, which lost 6 bases and 4 bases, there was a span of 16 bases. This CDR3 comprises 15 residues. This CDR3 is CASSPVTHLYNEQFF. The CDR3 bases are TGTGCCAGCAGTCCGGTGACACACCTATACAATGAGCAGTTCTTC.

The gene calls are TRBV5-5 and TRBJ2-2; 8 bases line up with TRBD1. CDR3 length: 17 residues. In germline, CDR1 is SGHKS, CDR2 YYEKEE (reference sequence). The ends lost 1 base at V and 0 bases at J; junction bases unmatched: 5. The DNA for the CDR3 is TGTGCCAGCAGCTTGAGGGGGGACAGGCCGAACACCGGGGAGCTGTTTTTT. This sequence encodes CASSLRGDRPNTGELFF.

The chain joins TRBV7-2 to TRBJ1-1; D call uncertain. V was trimmed by 1 base and J by 11 bases, leaving 14 bases between them. This CDR3 has 13 residues. Germline V gene lookup returns CDR1 SGHTA and CDR2 FQGNSA. In DNA form, the CDR3 reads TGTGCCAGCAGCTTAGGAGAGGAATTCGGGGCTTTCTTT. Encoded protein: CASSLGEEFGAFF.

The rearrangement joins TRBV4-2 to TRBJ2-7; D is undetermined. V shed 0 bases and J shed 3 bases, with 6 bases lying between them. The CDR3 has 13 residues. The germline CDR1 and CDR2 sequences are LGHNA and YNFKEQ. Here the CDR3 reads CASSQDAGYEQYF. CDR3 sequence (DNA): TGTGCCAGCAGCCAAGATGCAGGCTACGAGCAGTACTTC.

A few counts support this clone. The chain has TRBV6-5 and TRBJ1-1; the D gene is possibly TRBD1 (6 bases). V was cut by 5 bases and J by 4 bases, with 14 bases left in between. Germline assignment: CDR1 MNHEY and CDR2 SVGAGI. The CDR3 has 14 residues. The CDR3 DNA follows: TGTGCCAGCAGTCGACGACAGGTGGGCACTGAAGCTTTCTTT. Amino acid sequence: CASSRRQVGTEAFF.

V usage is TRBV28 and J usage is TRBJ2-1, with 13 positions matching TRBD2. CDR1 MDHEN and CDR2 SYDVKM come from the germline V gene. CDR3 length: 20 residues. V was pared by 2 bases and J by 1 base, with 11 bases of the junction left unmatched. The CDR3 protein is CASSLAAGGTSGASYNEQFF. In DNA, the CDR3 is TGTGCCAGCAGTTTAGCTGCCGGTGGGACTAGCGGGGCTTCCTACAATGAGCAGTTCTTC. The full variable domain, rest sourced from reference TRBV28 and TRBJ2-1, is DVKVTQSSRYLVKRTGEKVFLECVQDMDHENMFWYRQDPGLGLRLIYFSYDVKMKEKGDIPEGYSVSREKKERFSLILESASTNQTSMYLCASSLAAGGTSGASYNEQFFGPGTRLTVL.

This clone was recorded only once. The rearrangement joins TRBV11-2 to TRBJ2-1, with TRBD2 matching over 13 bases. Unmatched junction bases numbered 7, after V lost 2 bases and J lost 0 bases. The CDR3 covers 19 residues. Germline V lookup: CDR1 SGHAT, CDR2 FQNNGV. In DNA form, the CDR3 reads TGTGCCAGCAGCTTAACTAGCGGGGGGGTTCCTAGCTCCTACAATGAGCAGTTCTTC. Amino acid sequence: CASSLTSGGVPSSYNEQFF.

J is TRBJ1-3 and V is TRBV4-3, with a weak D call TRBD1 (5 bases). The CDR3 loop spans 16 amino acids. CDR1 and CDR2 from the germline V gene are LGHNA and YSLEER. Trimming stripped 2 bases from V and 0 bases from J, with 11 bases between. The CDR3 DNA sequence: TGCGCCAGCAGCCAATCGACAGCGAGCTCTGGAAACACCATATATTTT. It is translated as CASSQSTASSGNTIYF.

The V call is TRBV2, the J call TRBJ1-1; 8 bases match TRBD1. Germline V gives CDR1 SNHLY, CDR2 FYNNEI. This CDR3 spans 21 amino acids. V gave up 3 bases and J gave up 1 base; unmatched junction bases: 22. CDR3 DNA sequence: TGTGCCAGCAGTGAGACGTATATTAGGACAGGGCGTTTTACATCGAACACTGAAGCTTTCTTT. This codes for CASSETYIRTGRFTSNTEAFF.

This chain connects TRBV19 to TRBJ1-4; TRBD1 is a possible D gene (5 bases). The CDR3 sequence is 15 residues long. Trimming removed 6 bases at V and 2 bases at J, with 13 bases between. CDR1 is LNHDA and CDR2 is SQIVND in the germline V gene (reference sequence). DNA for the CDR3: TGTGCCAGTAGCCGTTCCGGGACTACTAATGAAAAACTGTTTTTT. Translation gives CASSRSGTTNEKLFF.

The rearrangement links TRBV5-1 to TRBJ2-3, with TRBD2 matching over 10 bases. The CDR3 extends over 16 amino acids. J lost 4 bases, V lost 0 bases, and 5 bases had no gene match. Germline V gene data show CDR1 as SGHRS and CDR2 as YFSETQ. The CDR3 reads CASSLALAGVPDTQYF. The DNA for the CDR3 is TGCGCCAGCAGCTTGGCGCTAGCGGGAGTGCCAGATACGCAGTATTTT.

This sequence joins TRBV18 and TRBJ1-1; D unresolved. Germline CDR1 is KGHSH and CDR2 is LQKENI. The CDR3 has 12 amino acids. V was shortened by 2 bases and J by 4 bases, with 5 bases between the two germline ends. The CDR3 sequence: CASSPISTEAFF. The CDR3 DNA follows: TGTGCCAGCTCACCAATCTCCACTGAAGCTTTCTTT.

This chain links TRBV5-1 with TRBJ1-3; possibly TRBD1 for D (6 bases). The CDR3 consists of 15 residues. Germline V gene lookup returns CDR1 SGHRS and CDR2 YFSETQ. V dropped 1 base and J dropped 1 base, with 9 bases sitting between them. CDR3 nucleotide sequence: TGCGCCAGCAGCTTGCGGGGGGCTTCTGGAAACACCATATATTTT. Translation: CASSLRGASGNTIYF.

CDR3 coding DNA: TGCGCCAGCAGCTCAACAGGTCCGAACACCGGGGAGCTGTTTTTT. Its protein is CASSSTGPNTGELFF. V is TRBV5-1 and J is TRBJ2-2, with D possibly TRBD1 on 5 matching bases. V lost 3 bases and J lost 0, with 9 bases in between. Germline CDR1 reads SGHRS; CDR2 reads YFSETQ. This CDR3 is 15 amino acids long.

The V call is TRBV6-6, the J call TRBJ2-6; TRBD1 is a possible D gene (6 bases). CDR1 MNHNY and CDR2 SVGAGI come from the germline V gene (reference sequence). The CDR3 covers 14 residues. Trimming took off 8 bases at V and 0 bases at J, with 8 bases between the two ends. The CDR3 region has the DNA TGTGCCAGCGGACAGAACTCTGGGGCCAACGTCCTGACTTTC. Its translation: CASGQNSGANVLTF.

V is TRBV29-1 and J is TRBJ2-3, with 12 positions matching TRBD2. V lost 6 bases and J lost 0; bases outside the gene matches: 7. CDR3 size: 16 residues. Germline V gene sequence: CDR1 SQVTM, CDR2 ANQGSEA. The CDR3 DNA is TGCAGCGTCGCTCTCCTAGCGGGAGGGAGCACAGATACGCAGTATTTT. This codes for CSVALLAGGSTDTQYF.

The chain has TRBV7-3 and TRBJ2-2, with 8 nucleotides matching TRBD1. Germline V CDR1 and CDR2: SGHTA, FQGTGA. Unmatched junction bases numbered 3, after V lost 2 bases and J lost 4 bases. CDR3 size: 15 residues. This CDR3 is CASSLGGQGTGELFF. CDR3 in DNA: TGTGCCAGCAGCTTAGGTGGACAGGGCACCGGGGAGCTGTTTTTT.

The CDR3 region is CASSIGAGWNTEAFF. The CDR3 coding sequence is TGTGCCAGTAGTATAGGTGCAGGATGGAACACTGAAGCTTTCTTT. This chain uses TRBV19 with TRBJ1-1; no reliable D call. The V gene lost 1 base and the J gene lost 1 base, with 10 bases spanning the gap. The germline CDR1 and CDR2 sequences are LNHDA and SQIVND (reference sequence). This CDR3 spans 15 amino acids. Looking up the rest from reference TRBV19 and TRBJ1-1 gives the full variable domain: DGGITQSPKYLFRKEGQNVTLSCEQNLNHDAMYWYRQDPGQGLRLIYYSQIVNDFQKGDIAEGYSVSREKKESFPLTVTSAQKNPTAFYLCASSIGAGWNTEAFFGQGTRLTVV.

This clone has more than one count but fewer than ten. V is TRBV7-8 and J is TRBJ1-2, with D perhaps matching TRBD1 (5 bases). Germline-derived CDR1 and CDR2 are SGHVS and FQNEAQ. The CDR3 is 16 amino acids. Deletions cut 7 bases from V and 5 bases from J, with 23 bases between. CDR3 DNA: TGTGCCAGCACCTCGAAGTGGGGCGACGCGGGGTATGGCTACACCTTC. Its protein product is CASTSKWGDAGYGYTF.

The gene calls are TRBV4-3 and TRBJ1-5; D gene uncertain. Germline CDR1 LGHNA, CDR2 YSLEER. This CDR3 contains 15 residues. Trimming took off 0 bases at V and 1 base at J, with 7 bases between the two ends. The CDR3 spells CASSQDWPSNQPQHF. As DNA, the CDR3 is TGCGCCAGCAGCCAAGATTGGCCCAGCAATCAGCCCCAGCATTTT.

The chain links TRBV7-3 to TRBJ2-3; 10 bases align to TRBD2. V lost 5 bases to trimming and J lost 6 bases; unmatched junction nucleotides: 11. The V gene's germline CDR1 is SGHTA and CDR2 FQGTGA. The CDR3 extends over 16 amino acids. The CDR3 region has the DNA TGTGCCAGCAGCAGGAGGACTAGCGGAAGCGGGGATACGCAGTATTTT. Translated, it gives CASSRRTSGSGDTQYF.

This clone has more than one count but fewer than ten. V is TRBV19 and J is TRBJ1-5; D is undetermined. From germline, CDR1 is LNHDA and CDR2 SQIVND (reference sequence). The V end lost 5 bases, the J end lost 2 bases, and 10 bases lay between the germline ends. The CDR3 runs to 14 residues. CDR3 sequence: CASSGLQGNQPQHF. CDR3 in DNA: TGTGCCAGTAGTGGACTTCAGGGCAATCAGCCCCAGCATTTT.

The chain recombines TRBV10-3 with TRBJ1-4; maybe TRBD1 (5 bases). CDR3 length equals 15 residues. Germline values: CDR1 ENHRY, CDR2 SYGVKD. Trimming stripped 10 bases from V and 5 bases from J, with 20 bases between. CDR3 loop: CATRVNQGGNEKLFF. In nucleotides, the CDR3 is TGTGCCACCCGTGTCAATCAGGGAGGAAATGAAAAACTGTTTTTT.

This rearrangement joins TRBV30 to TRBJ1-3; D remains unclear. Germline lookup yields CDR1 GTSNPN and CDR2 SVGIG (reference sequence). The ends were cut back, 0 bases at V and 5 bases at J, with 8 bases in the middle. This CDR3 contains 13 residues. The DNA for the CDR3 is TGTGCCTGGAGTGTAGTTGGCCGAAACACCATATATTTT. This codes for CAWSVVGRNTIYF.

The chain joins TRBV28 to TRBJ1-3; D perhaps matches TRBD1 (6 bases). Germline V gene lookup returns CDR1 MDHEN and CDR2 SYDVKM. The CDR3 sequence is 17 residues long. Between the trimmed V and J ends, which lost 8 bases and 4 bases, there was a span of 24 bases. This CDR3 is CASALNGAGGDGNTIYF. The CDR3 DNA follows: TGTGCCAGCGCTTTGAACGGCGCGGGGGGCGACGGAAACACCATATATTTT.

V gene TRBV6-5 combines with J gene TRBJ1-5, with D tentatively TRBD1 (6 bases). Germline CDR1 MNHEY, CDR2 SVGAGI. Trimming stripped 6 bases from V and 7 bases from J, with 16 bases between. This CDR3 is built from 14 residues. The CDR3 region has the DNA TGTGCCAGCAGAATCACAGGGATCGGACAGCCCCAGCATTTT. Amino acid sequence: CASRITGIGQPQHF.

The rearrangement joins TRBV19 to TRBJ1-5; 8 nucleotides agree with TRBD1. The germline V gene encodes CDR1 LNHDA and CDR2 SQIVND (reference sequence). With 5 bases clipped from V and 5 bases from J, the junction kept 8 bases outside the gene matches. The CDR3 sequence is 15 residues long. The chain's CDR3 is CASSLGTGLYQPQHF. CDR3 bases: TGTGCCAGTAGTCTTGGGACAGGTCTATATCAGCCCCAGCATTTT. The whole variable domain, filled in from reference TRBV19 and TRBJ1-5, reads DGGITQSPKYLFRKEGQNVTLSCEQNLNHDAMYWYRQDPGQGLRLIYYSQIVNDFQKGDIAEGYSVSREKKESFPLTVTSAQKNPTAFYLCASSLGTGLYQPQHFGDGTRLSIL.

This clone has just one count. This rearrangement joins TRBV2 to TRBJ2-3, with 8 bases matching TRBD2. The CDR3 totals 14 residues. The ends lost 4 bases at V and 0 bases at J; junction bases unmatched: 0. CDR1 is SNHLY, CDR2 FYNNEI, per germline. Here the CDR3 DNA reads TGTGCCAGCAGTGGCGGGAGGAGCACAGATACGCAGTATTTT. It specifies CASSGGRSTDTQYF.